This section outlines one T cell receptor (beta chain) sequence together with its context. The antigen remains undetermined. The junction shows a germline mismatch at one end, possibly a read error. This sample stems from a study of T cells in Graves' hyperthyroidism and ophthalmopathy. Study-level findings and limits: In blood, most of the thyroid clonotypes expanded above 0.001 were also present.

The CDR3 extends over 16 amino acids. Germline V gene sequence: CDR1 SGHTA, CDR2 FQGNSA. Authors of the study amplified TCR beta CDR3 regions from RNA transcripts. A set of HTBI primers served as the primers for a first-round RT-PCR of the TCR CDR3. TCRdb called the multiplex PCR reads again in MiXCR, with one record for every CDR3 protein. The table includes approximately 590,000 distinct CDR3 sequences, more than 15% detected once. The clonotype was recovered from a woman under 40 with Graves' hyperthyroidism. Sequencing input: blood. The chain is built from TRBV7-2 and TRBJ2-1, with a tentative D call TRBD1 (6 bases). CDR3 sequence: CASSHVPTGYNPEQFF. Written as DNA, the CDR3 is TGCGCCAGCAGCCACGTTCCGACAGGTTACAATCCCGAGCAGTTCTTC.